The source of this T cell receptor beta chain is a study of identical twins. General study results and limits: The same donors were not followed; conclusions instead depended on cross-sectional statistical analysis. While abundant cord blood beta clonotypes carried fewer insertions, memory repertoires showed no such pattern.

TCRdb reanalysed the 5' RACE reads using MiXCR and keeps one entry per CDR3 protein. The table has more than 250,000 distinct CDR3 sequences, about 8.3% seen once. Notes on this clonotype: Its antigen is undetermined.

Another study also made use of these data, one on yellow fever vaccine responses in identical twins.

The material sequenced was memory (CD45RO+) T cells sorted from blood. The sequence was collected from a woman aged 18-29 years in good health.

CDR3 coding DNA: TGTGCCAGCTCACCCAGCCAGGGGCAATATCAGCCCCAGCATTTT. Its translation: CASSPSQGQYQPQHF. The chain couples TRBV18 to TRBJ1-5, with D tentatively TRBD1 (6 bases). The CDR3 contains 15 residues. V was cut by 3 bases and J by 5 bases, with 14 bases left in between. In germline, CDR1 is KGHSH, CDR2 LQKENI.